The 12 T cell receptor beta chains below come from one sample, sequenced in a study of blood T cell repertoires in COVID-19. The table came from immunoSEQ multiplex PCR; TCRdb's copy has only in-frame clones and leaves some out. The sample contains 650,000 to 800,000 clones, more than 80% of which appear only once. The material sequenced was peripheral blood. The receptors shown here come from a young woman with acute or convalescent COVID-19.

The table lists this clone with a few counts. The V and J genes are TRBV27 and TRBJ1-1, with TRBD1 matching over 8 bases. Trimming cost V 7 bases and J 9 bases; bases outside gene matches: 4. The CDR3 is 11 residues long. The germline V gene encodes CDR1 MNHEY and CDR2 SMNVEV (reference sequence). CDR3 amino acids: CASNTGGKAFF. Written as DNA, the CDR3 is TGTGCCAGCAATACAGGGGGGAAAGCTTTCTTT.

V is TRBV5-1 and J is TRBJ2-7; 7 bases match TRBD1. Germline CDR1 reads SGHRS; CDR2 reads YFSETQ. The CDR3 has 14 amino acids. The V and J ends lost 1 base and 2 bases, in that order; junction bases with no gene match: 3. The CDR3 is CASSLLQGAYEQYF. In DNA, the CDR3 is TGCGCCAGCAGCTTGTTGCAGGGGGCCTACGAGCAGTACTTC.

The chain joins TRBV28 to TRBJ2-2, with 8 positions matching TRBD1. Germline V gives CDR1 MDHEN, CDR2 SYDVKM. This CDR3 region has 17 residues. V shed 5 bases, J shed 1 base, and the junction held 9 bases outside the gene matches. The CDR3 coding sequence is TGTGCCAGCAGTCTCTTGACAGGGGCTATGAACACCGGGGAGCTGTTTTTT. Protein sequence: CASSLLTGAMNTGELFF.

This clone appeared once. The rearrangement joins TRBV14 to TRBJ2-2; a weak D match, TRBD1 (5 bases). Trimming cost V 5 bases and J 6 bases, with 19 bases left between them. The CDR3 loop spans 16 amino acids. Germline lookup yields CDR1 SGHDN and CDR2 FVKESK. Here the CDR3 DNA reads TGTGCCAGCAGCGGATGGGTTAGTGGGGCGGCCGGGGAGCTGTTTTTT. It is translated as CASSGWVSGAAGELFF.

This clone appeared a few times. V is TRBV4-3 and J is TRBJ2-1; 11 positions agree with TRBD2. The CDR3 covers 16 residues. Germline V CDR1 and CDR2: LGHNA, YSLEER. V shed 0 bases and J 7 bases; nucleotides not matched to a gene: 5. The CDR3 loop is CASSQEVAGGRNEQFF. CDR3 nucleotide sequence: TGCGCCAGCAGCCAAGAGGTAGCGGGGGGGCGGAATGAGCAGTTCTTC.

The genes are TRBV9 and TRBJ1-1; D is ambiguous. Germline V lookup: CDR1 SGDLS, CDR2 YYNGEE. Trimming removed 5 bases from V and 4 bases from J, with 12 bases in between. The CDR3 is 13 amino acids. CDR3 coding DNA: TGTGCCAGCAGTGATAGCTTCGGCACTGAAGCTTTCTTT. It codes for CASSDSFGTEAFF.

This clone was found many times. The genes are TRBV9 and TRBJ2-3, with 8 bases lining up with TRBD2. There are 15 residues in the CDR3. Germline loops: CDR1 SGDLS, CDR2 YYNGEE. Trimming at V came to 2 bases and at J to 5 bases, leaving 7 bases not matched to a gene. The CDR3: CASSVGGAQGDTQYF. CDR3 nucleotide sequence: TGTGCCAGCAGCGTCGGGGGGGCCCAGGGAGATACGCAGTATTTT.

This clone has just one count. This chain joins TRBV13 and TRBJ1-4; the D gene is possibly TRBD1 (6 bases). The CDR3 has 16 amino acids. From germline, CDR1 is PRHDT and CDR2 FYEKMQ (reference sequence). V lost 1 base to trimming and J lost 8 bases, with 17 bases between them. The CDR3 coding sequence is TGTGCCAGCAGCTTAGCGGTCAGGGGCCCGGAGGAAAAACTGTTTTTT. Residues: CASSLAVRGPEEKLFF.

As DNA, the CDR3 is TGTGCCAGCAGCTACGGACAGGCACTTCACTCCTACGAGCAGTACTTC. It codes for CASSYGQALHSYEQYF. V gene TRBV7-9 combines with J gene TRBJ2-7; TRBD1 agrees at 7 bases. This CDR3 spans 16 amino acids. The V and J ends lost 4 bases and 0 bases, in that order; junction bases with no gene match: 9. Germline V gene lookup returns CDR1 SEHNR and CDR2 FQNEAQ (reference sequence).

This chain connects TRBV24-1 to TRBJ1-1; D not certain. In germline, CDR1 is KGHDR, CDR2 SFDVKD. Trimming stripped 2 bases from V and 5 bases from J, with 8 bases between. The CDR3 covers 13 residues. CDR3 in DNA: TGTGCCACCAGTGATTCCAGATTTACTGAAGCTTTCTTT. It translates to CATSDSRFTEAFF.

V is TRBV4-1 and J is TRBJ2-2, with no clear D. Trimming removed 4 bases at V and 3 bases at J, with 6 bases between. The CDR3 sequence is 13 residues long. Germline loops: CDR1 MGHRA, CDR2 YSYEKL. The chain's CDR3 is CASSRPDTGELFF. CDR3 in DNA: TGCGCCAGCAGCCGTCCGGACACCGGGGAGCTGTTTTTT.

This chain connects TRBV24-1 to TRBJ2-1; possible D gene TRBD1, 5 bases. Between the trimmed V and J ends, which lost 2 bases and 3 bases, there was a span of 13 bases. The CDR3 is 16 amino acids. CDR1 is KGHDR, CDR2 SFDVKD, per germline. CDR3 amino acids: CATSDSQGRFYNEQFF. The CDR3 region has the DNA TGTGCCACCAGTGATTCCCAGGGTCGATTCTACAATGAGCAGTTCTTC.